The 2 T cell receptor beta chains below come from one sample, sequenced in a study of blood T cell repertoires in COVID-19. Assay used: immunoSEQ multiplex PCR; TCRdb lists only in-frame clones, some missing. The sample comprises 40,000 to 65,000 clones, just over 85% of which are singletons, and 2.5% to 3% rests with the top ten. Sequencing was carried out using peripheral blood. The receptors come from a man older than 75 with acute or convalescent COVID-19.

This CDR3 reads CASSKGGARWDTEAFF. The DNA for the CDR3 is TGTGCCAGCAGCAAGGGGGGGGCGCGGTGGGACACTGAAGCTTTCTTT. The V gene is TRBV6-2 or TRBV6-3, the J gene TRBJ1-1, with a tentative D call TRBD1 (6 bases). CDR3 length equals 16 residues. Germline V gene data show CDR1 as MNHEY and CDR2 as SVGEGT. V gave up 6 bases and J gave up 3 bases, with 20 bases separating them.

This clone was observed a single time. This chain uses TRBV6-2 or TRBV6-3 with TRBJ1-5; D might be TRBD1 (5 bases). The CDR3 contains 13 residues. Trimming took off 5 bases at V and 6 bases at J, with 11 bases between the two ends. CDR1 and CDR2 from the germline V gene are MNHEY and SVGEGT. The CDR3 DNA sequence: TGTGCCAGCAGTCCGCACAGGAGTCAGCCCCAGCATTTT. Translation gives CASSPHRSQPQHF.